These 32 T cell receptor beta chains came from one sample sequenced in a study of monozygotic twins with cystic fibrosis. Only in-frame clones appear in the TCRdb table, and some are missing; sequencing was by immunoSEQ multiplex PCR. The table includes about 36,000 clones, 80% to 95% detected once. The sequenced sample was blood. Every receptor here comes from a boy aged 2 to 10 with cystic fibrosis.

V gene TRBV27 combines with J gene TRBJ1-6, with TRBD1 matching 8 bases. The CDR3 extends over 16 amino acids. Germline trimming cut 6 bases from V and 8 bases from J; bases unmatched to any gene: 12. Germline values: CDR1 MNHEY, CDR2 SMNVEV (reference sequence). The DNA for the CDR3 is TGTGCCAGCAGGAACCCACAGGGGGTTCCCGATTCACCCCTCCACTTT. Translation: CASRNPQGVPDSPLHF.

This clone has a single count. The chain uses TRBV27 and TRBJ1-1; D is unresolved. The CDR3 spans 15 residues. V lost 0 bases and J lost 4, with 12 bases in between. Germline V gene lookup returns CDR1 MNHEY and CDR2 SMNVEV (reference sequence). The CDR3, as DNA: TGTGCCAGCAGTTTATCGAGCGGGCTGAGCACTGAAGCTTTCTTT. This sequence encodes CASSLSSGLSTEAFF.

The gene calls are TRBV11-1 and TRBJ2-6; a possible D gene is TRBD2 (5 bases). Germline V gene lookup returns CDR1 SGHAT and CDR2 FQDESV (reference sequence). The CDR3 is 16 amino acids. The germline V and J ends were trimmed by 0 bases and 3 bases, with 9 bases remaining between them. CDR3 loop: CASSLAHGVGANVLTF. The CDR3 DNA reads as TGTGCCAGCAGCTTAGCACACGGGGTTGGGGCCAACGTCCTGACTTTC.

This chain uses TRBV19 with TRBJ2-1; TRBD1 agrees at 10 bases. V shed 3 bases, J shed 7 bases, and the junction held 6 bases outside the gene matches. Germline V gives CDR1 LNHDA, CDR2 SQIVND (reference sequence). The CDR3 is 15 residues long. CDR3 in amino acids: CASSIMTGGGNEQFF. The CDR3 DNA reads TGTGCCAGTAGTATTATGACAGGGGGCGGGAATGAGCAGTTCTTC.

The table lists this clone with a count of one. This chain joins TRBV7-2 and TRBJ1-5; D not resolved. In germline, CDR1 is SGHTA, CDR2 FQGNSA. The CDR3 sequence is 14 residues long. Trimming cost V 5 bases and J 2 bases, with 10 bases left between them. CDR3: CASSGRTGNQPQHF. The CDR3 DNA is TGTGCCAGCAGCGGACGGACTGGCAATCAGCCCCAGCATTTT.

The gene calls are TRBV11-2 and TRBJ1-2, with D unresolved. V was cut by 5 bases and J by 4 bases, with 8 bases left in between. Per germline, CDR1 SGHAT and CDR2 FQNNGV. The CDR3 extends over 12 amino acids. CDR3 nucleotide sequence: TGTGCCAGCAGCCGGCGGTCCTATGGCTACACCTTC. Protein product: CASSRRSYGYTF.

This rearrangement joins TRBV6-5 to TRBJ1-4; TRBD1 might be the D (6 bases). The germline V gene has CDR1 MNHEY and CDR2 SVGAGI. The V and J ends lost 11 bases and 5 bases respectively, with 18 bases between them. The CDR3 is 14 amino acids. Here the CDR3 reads CAARGQGTNEKLFF. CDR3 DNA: TGTGCCGCTCGGGGGCAGGGAACAAATGAAAAACTGTTTTTT.

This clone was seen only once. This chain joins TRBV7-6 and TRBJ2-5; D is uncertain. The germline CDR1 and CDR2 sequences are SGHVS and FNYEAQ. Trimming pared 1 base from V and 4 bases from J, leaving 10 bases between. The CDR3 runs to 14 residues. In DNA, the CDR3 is TGTGCCAGCAGCTTAGACTGGTATCCAGAGACCCAGTACTTC. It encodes CASSLDWYPETQYF. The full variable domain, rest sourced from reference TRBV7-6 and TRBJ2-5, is GAGVSQSPRYKVTKRGQDVALRCDPISGHVSLYWYRQALGQGPEFLTYFNYEAQQDKSGLPNDRFSAERPEGSISTLTIQRTEQRDSAMYRCASSLDWYPETQYFGPGTRLLVL.

The CDR3 DNA reads TGTGCCAGCAGCCGGACAGAGAACACTGAAGCTTTCTTT. The encoded protein is CASSRTENTEAFF. The rearrangement links TRBV9 to TRBJ1-1; possibly TRBD1 for D (6 bases). Germline V lookup: CDR1 SGDLS, CDR2 YYNGEE. This CDR3 is built from 13 residues. V shed 4 bases and J shed 1 base, with 8 bases lying between them. Filled out from reference TRBV9 and TRBJ1-1, the complete variable domain reads DSGVTQTPKHLITATGQRVTLRCSPRSGDLSVYWYQQSLDQGLQFLIQYYNGEERAKGNILERFSAQQFPDLHSELNLSSLELGDSALYFCASSRTENTEAFFGQGTRLTVV.

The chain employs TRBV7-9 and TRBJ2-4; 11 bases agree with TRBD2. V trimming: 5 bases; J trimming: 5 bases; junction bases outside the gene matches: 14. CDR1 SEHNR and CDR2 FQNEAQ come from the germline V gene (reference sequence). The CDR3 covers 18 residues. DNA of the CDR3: TGTGCCAGCAGCCCTCCCGGGACTAGCGGCGGAGGGGAAAACATTCAGTACTTC. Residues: CASSPPGTSGGGENIQYF. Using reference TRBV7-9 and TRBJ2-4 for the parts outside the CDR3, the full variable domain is DTGVSQNPRHKITKRGQNVTFRCDPISEHNRLYWYRQTLGQGPEFLTYFQNEAQLEKSRLLSDRFSAERPKGSFSTLEIQRTEQGDSAMYLCASSPPGTSGGGENIQYFGAGTRLSVL.

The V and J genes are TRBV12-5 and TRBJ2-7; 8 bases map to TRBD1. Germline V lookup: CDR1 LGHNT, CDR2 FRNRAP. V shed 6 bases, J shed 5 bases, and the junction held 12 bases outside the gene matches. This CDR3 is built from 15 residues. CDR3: CASGTTGDGKDEQYF. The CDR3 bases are TGTGCTAGTGGAACGACAGGGGACGGTAAGGACGAGCAGTACTTC.

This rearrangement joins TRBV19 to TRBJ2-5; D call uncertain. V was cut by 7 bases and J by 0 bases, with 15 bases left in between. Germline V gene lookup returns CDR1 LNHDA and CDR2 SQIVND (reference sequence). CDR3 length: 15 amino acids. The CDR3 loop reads CASTTSSGYQETQYF. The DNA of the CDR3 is TGTGCCAGTACCACCTCCTCGGGCTACCAAGAGACCCAGTACTTC.

The CDR3 loop reads CASSSFWESGANVLTF. In nucleotides, the CDR3 is TGTGCCAGCAGTAGTTTTTGGGAGTCTGGGGCCAACGTCCTGACTTTC. The chain carries TRBV6-6 and TRBJ2-6; tentatively, D is TRBD2 (5 bases). The germline V gene encodes CDR1 MNHNY and CDR2 SVGAGI (reference sequence). The CDR3 is 16 amino acids. Deletions cut 5 bases from V and 1 base from J, with 12 bases between.

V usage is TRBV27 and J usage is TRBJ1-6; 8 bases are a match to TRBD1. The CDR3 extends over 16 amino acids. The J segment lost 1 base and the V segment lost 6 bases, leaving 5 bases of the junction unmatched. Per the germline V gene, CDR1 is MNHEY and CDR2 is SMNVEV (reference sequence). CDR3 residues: CASSLDRGSYNSPLHF. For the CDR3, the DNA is TGTGCCAGCAGCCTTGACAGGGGATCCTATAATTCACCCCTCCACTTT.

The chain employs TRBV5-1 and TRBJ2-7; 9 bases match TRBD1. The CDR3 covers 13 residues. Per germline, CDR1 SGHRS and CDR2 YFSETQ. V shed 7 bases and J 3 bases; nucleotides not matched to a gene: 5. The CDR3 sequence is CASGQGTYYEQYF. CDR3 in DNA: TGCGCCAGCGGACAGGGGACTTACTACGAGCAGTACTTC.

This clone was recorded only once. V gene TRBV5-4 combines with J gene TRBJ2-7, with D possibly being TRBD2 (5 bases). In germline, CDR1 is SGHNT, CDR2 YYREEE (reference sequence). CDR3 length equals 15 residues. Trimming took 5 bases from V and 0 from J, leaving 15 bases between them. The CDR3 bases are TGTGCCAGCAGTCTAGGACCGGGGAGCTCCTACGAGCAGTACTTC. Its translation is CASSLGPGSSYEQYF.

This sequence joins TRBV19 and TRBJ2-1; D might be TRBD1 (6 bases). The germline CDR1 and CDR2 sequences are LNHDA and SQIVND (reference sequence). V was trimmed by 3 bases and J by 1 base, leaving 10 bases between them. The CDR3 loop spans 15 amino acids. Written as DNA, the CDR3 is TGTGCCAGTAGTATGGCCCAGGGGTCCTACAATGAGCAGTTCTTC. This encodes CASSMAQGSYNEQFF.

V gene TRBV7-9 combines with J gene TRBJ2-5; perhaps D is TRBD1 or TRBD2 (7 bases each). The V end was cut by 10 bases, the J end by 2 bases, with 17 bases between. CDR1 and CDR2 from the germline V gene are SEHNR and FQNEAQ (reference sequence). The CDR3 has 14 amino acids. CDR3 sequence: CANTDREGQETQYF. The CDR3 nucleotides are TGTGCCAACACTGACAGGGAGGGACAAGAGACCCAGTACTTC.

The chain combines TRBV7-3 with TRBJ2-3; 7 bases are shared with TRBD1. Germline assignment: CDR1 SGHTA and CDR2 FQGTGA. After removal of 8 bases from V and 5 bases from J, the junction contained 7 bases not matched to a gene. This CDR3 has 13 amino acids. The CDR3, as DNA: TGTGCCAGCTCCGACAGGGATGGAGATACGCAGTATTTT. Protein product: CASSDRDGDTQYF. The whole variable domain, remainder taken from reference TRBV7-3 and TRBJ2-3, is GAGVSQTPSNKVTEKGKYVELRCDPISGHTALYWYRQSLGQGPEFLIYFQGTGAADDSGLPNDRFFAVRPEGSVSTLKIQRTERGDSAVYLCASSDRDGDTQYFGPGTRLTVL.

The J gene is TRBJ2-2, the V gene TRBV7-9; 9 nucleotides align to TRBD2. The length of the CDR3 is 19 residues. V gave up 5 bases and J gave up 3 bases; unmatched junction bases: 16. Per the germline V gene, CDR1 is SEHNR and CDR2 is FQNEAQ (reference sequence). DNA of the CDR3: TGTGCCAGCAGCGGCCGACTGCCAGCGGGGGGCCCGGACACCGGGGAGCTGTTTTTT. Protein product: CASSGRLPAGGPDTGELFF.

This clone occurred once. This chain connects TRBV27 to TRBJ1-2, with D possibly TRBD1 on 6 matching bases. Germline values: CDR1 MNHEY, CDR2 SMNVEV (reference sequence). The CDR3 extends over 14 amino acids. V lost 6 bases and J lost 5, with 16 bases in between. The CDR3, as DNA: TGTGCCAGCAGACCTACCGGGGGCGGATATGGCTACACCTTC. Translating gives CASRPTGGGYGYTF.

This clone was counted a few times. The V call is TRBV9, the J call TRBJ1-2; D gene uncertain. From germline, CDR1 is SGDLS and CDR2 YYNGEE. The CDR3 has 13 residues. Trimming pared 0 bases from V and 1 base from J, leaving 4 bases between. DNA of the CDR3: TGTGCCAGCAGCGTAGCAGATAACTATGGCTACACCTTC. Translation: CASSVADNYGYTF.

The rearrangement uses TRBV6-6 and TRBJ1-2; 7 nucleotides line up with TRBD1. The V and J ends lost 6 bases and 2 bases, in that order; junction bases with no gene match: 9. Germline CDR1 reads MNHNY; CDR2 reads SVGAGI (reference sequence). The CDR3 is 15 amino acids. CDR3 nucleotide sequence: TGTGCCAGCAGGCAGGGGACAGCCTCAAACTATGGCTACACCTTC. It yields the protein CASRQGTASNYGYTF.

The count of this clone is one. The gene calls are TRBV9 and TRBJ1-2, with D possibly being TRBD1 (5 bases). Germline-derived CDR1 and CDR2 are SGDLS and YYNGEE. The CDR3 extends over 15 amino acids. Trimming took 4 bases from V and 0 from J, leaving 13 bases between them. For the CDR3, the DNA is TGTGCCAGCAGCCCAGCAGGGTCAGCTAACTATGGCTACACCTTC. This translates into CASSPAGSANYGYTF.

The DNA for the CDR3 is TGTGCCAGCAGCTTTGCGGGGGAGAACACTGAAGCTTTCTTT. It specifies CASSFAGENTEAFF. The chain carries TRBV5-5 and TRBJ1-1, with D possibly TRBD1 on 5 matching bases. The germline V gene encodes CDR1 SGHKS and CDR2 YYEKEE (reference sequence). The CDR3 sequence is 14 residues long. With 2 bases removed from V and 1 base from J, the gap between germline ends came to 9 bases.

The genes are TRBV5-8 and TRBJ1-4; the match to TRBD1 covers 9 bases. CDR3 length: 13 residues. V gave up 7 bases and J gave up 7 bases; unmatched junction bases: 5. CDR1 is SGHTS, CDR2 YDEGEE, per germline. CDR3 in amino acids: CASGTGFAEKLFF. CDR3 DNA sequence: TGTGCCAGCGGGACAGGGTTCGCTGAAAAACTGTTTTTT.

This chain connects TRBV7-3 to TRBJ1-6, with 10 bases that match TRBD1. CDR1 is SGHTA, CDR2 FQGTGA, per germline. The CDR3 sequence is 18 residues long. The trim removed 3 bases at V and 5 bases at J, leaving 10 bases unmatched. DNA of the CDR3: TGTGCCAGCAGCTTGCCCGGGACAGGGGAAGTGGATAATTCACCCCTCCACTTT. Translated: CASSLPGTGEVDNSPLHF.

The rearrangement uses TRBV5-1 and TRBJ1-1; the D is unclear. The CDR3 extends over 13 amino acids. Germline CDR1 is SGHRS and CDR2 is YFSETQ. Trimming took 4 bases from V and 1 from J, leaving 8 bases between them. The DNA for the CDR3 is TGCGCCAGCAGCCCCCCAGCGAACACTGAAGCTTTCTTT. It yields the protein CASSPPANTEAFF. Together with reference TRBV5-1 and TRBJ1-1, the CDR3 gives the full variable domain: KAGVTQTPRYLIKTRGQQVTLSCSPISGHRSVSWYQQTPGQGLQFLFEYFSETQRNKGNFPGRFSGRQFSNSRSEMNVSTLELGDSALYLCASSPPANTEAFFGQGTRLTVV.

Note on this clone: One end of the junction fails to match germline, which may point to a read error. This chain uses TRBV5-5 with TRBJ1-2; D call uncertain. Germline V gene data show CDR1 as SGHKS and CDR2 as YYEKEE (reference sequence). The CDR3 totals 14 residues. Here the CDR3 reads CASSLEPANYGYTF. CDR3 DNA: TGTGCCAGCAGTTTGGAACCCGCTAACTATGGCTACACCTTC.

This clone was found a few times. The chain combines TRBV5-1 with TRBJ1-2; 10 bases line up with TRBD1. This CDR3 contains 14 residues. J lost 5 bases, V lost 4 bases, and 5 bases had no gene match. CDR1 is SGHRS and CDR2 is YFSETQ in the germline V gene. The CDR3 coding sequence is TGCGCCAGCAGCCCGGGACAGGGGCTTTATGGCTACACCTTC. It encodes CASSPGQGLYGYTF.

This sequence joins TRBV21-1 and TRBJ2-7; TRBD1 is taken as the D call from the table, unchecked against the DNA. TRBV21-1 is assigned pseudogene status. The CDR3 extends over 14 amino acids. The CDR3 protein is CASSKGQGRYEQYF. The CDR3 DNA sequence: TGTGCCAGCAGCAAGGGACAGGGTAGGTACGAGCAGTACTTC.

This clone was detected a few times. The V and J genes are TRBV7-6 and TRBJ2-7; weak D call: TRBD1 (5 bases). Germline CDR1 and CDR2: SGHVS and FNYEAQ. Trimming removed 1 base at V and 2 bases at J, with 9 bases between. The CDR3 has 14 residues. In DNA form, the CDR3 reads TGTGCCAGCAGCTTAGAGGTAGGGGCCTACGAGCAGTACTTC. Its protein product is CASSLEVGAYEQYF.